A single sample gave rise to the 9 T cell receptor beta chains below, sequenced in a study of identical twins. TCRdb reprocessed the 5' RACE reads via MiXCR and lists one record per CDR3 protein. This repertoire shows roughly 630,000 distinct CDR3 sequences, about 7.1% found once; its top ten account for approximately 1.5%. These data were also reused for a study on yellow fever vaccine responses in identical twins.

The specimen sequenced was PBMCs. Receptors were obtained from a woman under 30 in good health.

This chain uses TRBV7-3 with TRBJ2-3; 9 bases map to TRBD2. Germline lookup yields CDR1 SGHTA and CDR2 FQGTGA. The CDR3 is 18 amino acids. The ends lost 2 bases at V and 4 bases at J; junction bases unmatched: 13. CDR3 loop: CASSLAPVSGRYADTQYF. CDR3 sequence (DNA): TGTGCCAGCAGCTTAGCCCCAGTTAGCGGGAGATACGCAGATACGCAGTATTTT. Together with reference TRBV7-3 and TRBJ2-3, the CDR3 gives the full variable domain: GAGVSQTPSNKVTEKGKYVELRCDPISGHTALYWYRQSLGQGPEFLIYFQGTGAADDSGLPNDRFFAVRPEGSVSTLKIQRTERGDSAVYLCASSLAPVSGRYADTQYFGPGTRLTVL.

At least ten counts were recorded for this clonotype. This chain uses TRBV4-1 with TRBJ2-3; maybe TRBD2 (6 bases). Germline V gene data show CDR1 as MGHRA and CDR2 as YSYEKL. The length of the CDR3 is 12 residues. The ends were cut back, 2 bases at V and 10 bases at J, with 10 bases in the middle. CDR3 sequence reads: CASSQMDYPQYF. In nucleotides, the CDR3 is TGCGCCAGCAGCCAAATGGACTACCCGCAGTATTTT.

This clonotype showed up many times. The chain carries TRBV5-1 and TRBJ2-2; TRBD1 agrees at 9 bases. Germline loops: CDR1 SGHRS, CDR2 YFSETQ. The V and J ends lost 2 bases and 5 bases, in that order; junction bases with no gene match: 4. The CDR3 loop spans 15 amino acids. The CDR3 here is CASSFWTGETGELFF. The CDR3 nucleotides are TGCGCCAGCAGCTTCTGGACAGGGGAAACCGGGGAGCTGTTTTTT.

In its sample, this clonotype was seen many times. The chain links TRBV29-1 to TRBJ2-7, with 10 bases matching TRBD2. The CDR3 consists of 15 residues. CDR1 is SQVTM and CDR2 is ANQGSEA in the germline V gene. V gave up 7 bases and J gave up 6 bases; unmatched junction bases: 15. The CDR3 loop is CSAGEGASGSSEQYF. As DNA, the CDR3 is TGCAGCGCTGGGGAAGGGGCTAGCGGGAGTTCCGAGCAGTACTTC.

This clonotype appeared a few times. The rearrangement uses TRBV29-1 and TRBJ1-1; D is undetermined. CDR3 length: 12 residues. Between the trimmed V and J ends, which lost 2 bases and 2 bases, there was a span of 6 bases. In germline, CDR1 is SQVTM, CDR2 ANQGSEA. Written as DNA, the CDR3 is TGCAGCGTTGAACTATTAAACACTGAAGCTTTCTTT. It encodes CSVELLNTEAFF.

This clonotype appeared a few times. This chain connects TRBV2 to TRBJ2-7; 15 positions match TRBD2. V trimming: 3 bases; J trimming: 3 bases; junction bases outside the gene matches: 9. CDR1 and CDR2 from the germline V gene are SNHLY and FYNNEI. The CDR3 runs to 18 residues. The CDR3 here is CASSDPGLAGGHLYEQYF. CDR3 sequence (DNA): TGTGCCAGCAGTGATCCGGGACTAGCGGGAGGCCACCTCTACGAGCAGTACTTC.

The gene calls are TRBV5-1 and TRBJ2-1, with a possible D match to TRBD1 (6 bases). The CDR3 has 15 amino acids. Germline V gives CDR1 SGHRS, CDR2 YFSETQ. V lost 4 bases and J 2 bases, leaving 13 bases between the germline ends. CDR3 DNA sequence: TGCGCCAGCAGCGGTACCGGGACAACCTACAATGAGCAGTTCTTC. As protein: CASSGTGTTYNEQFF.

This chain joins TRBV2 and TRBJ2-2; 15 bases are shared with TRBD2. Germline assignment: CDR1 SNHLY and CDR2 FYNNEI. The trim removed 6 bases at V and 3 bases at J, leaving 5 bases unmatched. This CDR3 has 17 residues. CDR3 nucleotides: TGTGCCAGCAGAGCCGGGACTAGCGGGAGGCACACCGGGGAGCTGTTTTTT. Translated, it gives CASRAGTSGRHTGELFF.

J is TRBJ1-6 and V is TRBV20-1; possibly TRBD1 for D (6 bases). The CDR3 spans 16 residues. V was clipped by 6 bases and J by 7 bases, with 22 bases between them. CDR1 is DFQATT, CDR2 SNEGSKA, per germline (reference sequence). The DNA of the CDR3 is TGCAGTGCCTCCGAGGGTCAGGGGAGCCGAAATTCACCCCTCCACTTT. Protein sequence: CSASEGQGSRNSPLHF.